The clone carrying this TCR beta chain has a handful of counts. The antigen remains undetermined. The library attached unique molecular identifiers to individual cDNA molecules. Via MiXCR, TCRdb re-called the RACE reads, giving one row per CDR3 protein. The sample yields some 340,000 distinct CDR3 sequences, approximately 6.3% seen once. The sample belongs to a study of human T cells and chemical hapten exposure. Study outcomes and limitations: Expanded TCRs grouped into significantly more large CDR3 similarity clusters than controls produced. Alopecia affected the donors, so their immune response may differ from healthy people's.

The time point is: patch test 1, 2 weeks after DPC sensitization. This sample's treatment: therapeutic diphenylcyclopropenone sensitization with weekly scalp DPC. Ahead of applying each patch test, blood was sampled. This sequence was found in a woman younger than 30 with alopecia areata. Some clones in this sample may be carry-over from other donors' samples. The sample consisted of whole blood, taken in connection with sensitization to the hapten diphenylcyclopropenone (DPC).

The CDR3 DNA reads as TGTGCCAGCCACCTCTCTGATACGCAGTATTTT. This translates into CASHLSDTQYF. The rearrangement uses TRBV2 and TRBJ2-3, with D unclear. V was shortened by 8 bases and J by 6 bases, with 9 bases between the two germline ends. CDR1 is SNHLY and CDR2 is FYNNEI in the germline V gene. This CDR3 is built from 11 residues.